One sample yielded the 4 T cell receptor beta chains listed below, sequenced in a study of shared clonotypes between healthy human individuals. The data were produced by immunoSEQ multiplex PCR, yet TCRdb's version contains in-frame clones alone and is incomplete. Counted here are a few hundred thousand clones, around 86% occurring once; the ten biggest clones make up about 17%. Sequenced input: memory CD8+ T cells sorted from blood. The subset: CD45RO+ cells pooled with CCR7-negative TemRA cells. The receptors originated from a young man in good health.

This sequence joins TRBV6-6 and TRBJ2-7; the D call may be TRBD1 or TRBD2 (5 bases each). V was shortened by 5 bases and J by 7 bases, with 12 bases between the two germline ends. This CDR3 has 12 amino acids. Per the germline V gene, CDR1 is MNHNY and CDR2 is SVGAGI (reference sequence). As DNA, the CDR3 is TGTGCCAGCAGTCACGGGACGGCTGAGCAGTACTTC. This translates into CASSHGTAEQYF.

This clone was detected once. This chain links TRBV13 with TRBJ2-3; weak D call: TRBD1 (6 bases). Trimming stripped 5 bases from V and 0 bases from J, with 12 bases between. The germline gives CDR1 PRHDT, CDR2 FYEKMQ (reference sequence). This CDR3 spans 15 amino acids. CDR3 in amino acids: CASSPGATSTDTQYF. The CDR3 DNA is TGTGCCAGCAGCCCAGGGGCCACAAGCACAGATACGCAGTATTTT.

This clone has only one observation. The gene calls are TRBV9 and TRBJ1-4; TRBD1 agrees at 8 bases. Germline V CDR1 and CDR2: SGDLS, YYNGEE. V lost 4 bases and J lost 7; bases outside the gene matches: 9. The CDR3 extends over 15 amino acids. CDR3 loop: CASSKRQGMGEKLFF. CDR3 nucleotides: TGTGCCAGCAGCAAAAGACAGGGGATGGGTGAAAAACTGTTTTTT. Drawing the rest from reference TRBV9 and TRBJ1-4, the complete variable domain is DSGVTQTPKHLITATGQRVTLRCSPRSGDLSVYWYQQSLDQGLQFLIQYYNGEERAKGNILERFSAQQFPDLHSELNLSSLELGDSALYFCASSKRQGMGEKLFFGSGTQLSVL.

The chain is built from TRBV11-2 and TRBJ2-3, with no clear D. Trimming shortened V by 0 bases and J by 0 bases, and 4 bases separated the two germline ends. The V gene's germline CDR1 is SGHAT and CDR2 FQNNGV. The CDR3 is 14 amino acids. Here the CDR3 reads CASSLEVSTDTQYF. The CDR3 DNA is TGTGCCAGCAGCTTAGAGGTTAGCACAGATACGCAGTATTTT. The complete variable domain, with remaining parts taken from reference TRBV11-2 and TRBJ2-3, reads EAGVAQSPRYKIIEKRQSVAFWCNPISGHATLYWYQQILGQGPKLLIQFQNNGVVDDSQLPKDRFSAERLKGVDSTLKIQPAKLEDSAVYLCASSLEVSTDTQYFGPGTRLTVL.